The source of this T cell receptor (beta chain) is a study of blood T cell repertoires in COVID-19. For the study at large: Samples taken during acute and convalescent COVID-19 were collected in the United States, Italy and Spain. The analysed material was cDNA or gDNA that came from T cells, B-cell-depleted T cells, or PBMCs.

Authors' analysis steps: Reference gene primer amplification in the assay estimated nucleated cell counts. This table comes from immunoSEQ multiplex PCR, and its TCRdb copy is limited to in-frame clones, with some not included. The D gene and trimming were derived from the DNA, and the V and J assignments and clone size from that table. The data contain about 110,000 clones, approximately 88% of them singletons. V was pared by 2 bases and J by 2 bases, with 10 bases between. This CDR3 spans 14 amino acids. The germline V gene encodes CDR1 SGHRS and CDR2 YFSETQ. The sample comprised peripheral blood. The clonotype comes from a human donor in a cohort sampled during active COVID-19. V is TRBV5-1 and J is TRBJ1-1; D may be TRBD1 (5 bases). The CDR3 nucleotides read TGCGCCAGCAGCTTCCAACAGGCCAACACTGAAGCTTTCTTT. Its protein is CASSFQQANTEAFF.